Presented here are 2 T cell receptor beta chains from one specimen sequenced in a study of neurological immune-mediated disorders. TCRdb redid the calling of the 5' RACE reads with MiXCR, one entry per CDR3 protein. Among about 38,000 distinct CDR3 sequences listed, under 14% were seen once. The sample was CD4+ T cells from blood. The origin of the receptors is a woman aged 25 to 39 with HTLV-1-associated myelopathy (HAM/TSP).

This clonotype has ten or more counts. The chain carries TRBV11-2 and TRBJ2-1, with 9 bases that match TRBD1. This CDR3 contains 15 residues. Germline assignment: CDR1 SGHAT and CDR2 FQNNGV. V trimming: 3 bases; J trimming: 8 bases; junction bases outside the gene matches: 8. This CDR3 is CASSLGQGPGHEQFF. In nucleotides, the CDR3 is TGTGCCAGCAGCTTGGGACAGGGCCCGGGGCATGAGCAGTTCTTC.

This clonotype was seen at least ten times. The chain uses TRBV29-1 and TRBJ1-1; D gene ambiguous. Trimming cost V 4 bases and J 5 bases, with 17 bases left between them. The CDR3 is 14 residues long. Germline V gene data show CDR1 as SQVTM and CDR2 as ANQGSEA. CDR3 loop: CSVGDTQKRTEAFF. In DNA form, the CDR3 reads TGCAGCGTTGGAGACACTCAAAAGCGGACTGAAGCTTTCTTT.